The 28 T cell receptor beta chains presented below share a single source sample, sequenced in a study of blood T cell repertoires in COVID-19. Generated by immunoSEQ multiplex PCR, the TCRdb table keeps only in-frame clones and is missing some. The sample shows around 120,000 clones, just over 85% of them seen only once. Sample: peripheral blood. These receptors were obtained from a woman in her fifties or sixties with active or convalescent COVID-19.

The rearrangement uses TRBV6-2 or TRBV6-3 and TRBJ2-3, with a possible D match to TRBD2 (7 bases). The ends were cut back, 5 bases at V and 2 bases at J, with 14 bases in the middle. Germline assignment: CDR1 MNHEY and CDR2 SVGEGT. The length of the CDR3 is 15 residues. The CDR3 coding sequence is TGTGCCAGCAGTCGAGAGGGGGGGGTCACAGATACGCAGTATTTT. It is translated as CASSREGGVTDTQYF.

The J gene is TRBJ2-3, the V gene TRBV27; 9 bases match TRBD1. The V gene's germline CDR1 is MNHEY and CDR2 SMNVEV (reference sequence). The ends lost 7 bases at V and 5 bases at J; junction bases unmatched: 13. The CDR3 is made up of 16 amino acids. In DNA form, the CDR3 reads TGTGCCAGCACCCAGGTTGGGACAGGGAATTTAGATACGCAGTATTTT. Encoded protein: CASTQVGTGNLDTQYF.

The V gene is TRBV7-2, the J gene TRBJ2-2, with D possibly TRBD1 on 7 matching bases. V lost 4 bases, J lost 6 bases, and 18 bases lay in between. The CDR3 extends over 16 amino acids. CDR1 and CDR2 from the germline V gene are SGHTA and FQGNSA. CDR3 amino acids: CASSSAPGGRSGELFF. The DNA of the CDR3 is TGTGCCAGCAGCTCTGCCCCAGGGGGGAGGTCCGGGGAGCTGTTTTTT.

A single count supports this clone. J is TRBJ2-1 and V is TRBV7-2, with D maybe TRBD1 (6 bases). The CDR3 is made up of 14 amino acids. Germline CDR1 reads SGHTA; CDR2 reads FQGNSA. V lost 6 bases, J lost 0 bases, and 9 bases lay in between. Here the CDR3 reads CASRGQSSYNEQFF. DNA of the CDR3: TGTGCCAGCAGAGGACAGAGCTCCTACAATGAGCAGTTCTTC. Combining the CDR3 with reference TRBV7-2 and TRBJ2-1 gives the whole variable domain GAGVSQSPSNKVTEKGKDVELRCDPISGHTALYWYRQSLGQGLEFLIYFQGNSAPDKSGLPSDRFSAERTGGSVSTLTIQRTQQEDSAVYLCASRGQSSYNEQFFGPGTRLTVL.

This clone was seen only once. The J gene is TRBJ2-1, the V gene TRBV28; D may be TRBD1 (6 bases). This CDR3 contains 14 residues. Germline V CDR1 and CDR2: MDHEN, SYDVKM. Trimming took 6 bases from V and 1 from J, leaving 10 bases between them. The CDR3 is CASSERGSYNEQFF. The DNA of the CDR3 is TGTGCCAGCAGCGAGAGGGGGTCCTACAATGAGCAGTTCTTC.

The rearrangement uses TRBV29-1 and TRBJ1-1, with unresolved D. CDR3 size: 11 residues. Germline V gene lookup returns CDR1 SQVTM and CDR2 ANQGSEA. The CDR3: CSAYEEEKAFF. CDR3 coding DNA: TGCAGTGCGTACGAGGAGGAGAAAGCTTTCTTT.

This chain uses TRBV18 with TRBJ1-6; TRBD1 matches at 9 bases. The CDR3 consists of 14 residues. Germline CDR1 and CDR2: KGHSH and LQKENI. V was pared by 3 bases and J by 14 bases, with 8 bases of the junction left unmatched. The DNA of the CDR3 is TGTGCCAGCTCACCCGGGACAGGGTACTCATCCCTCCACTTT. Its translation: CASSPGTGYSSLHF.

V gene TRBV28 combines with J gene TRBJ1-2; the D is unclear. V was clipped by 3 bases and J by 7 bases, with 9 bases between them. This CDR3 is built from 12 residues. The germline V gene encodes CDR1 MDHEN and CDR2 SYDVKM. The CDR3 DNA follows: TGTGCCAGCAGTTTCAATCTCGGTGGCTACACCTTC. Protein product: CASSFNLGGYTF.

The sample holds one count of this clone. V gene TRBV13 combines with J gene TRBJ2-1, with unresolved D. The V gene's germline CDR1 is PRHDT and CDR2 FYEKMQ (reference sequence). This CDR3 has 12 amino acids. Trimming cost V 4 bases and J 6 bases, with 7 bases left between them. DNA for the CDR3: TGTGCCAGCAGCTCCCTTCCCAATGAGCAGTTCTTC. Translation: CASSSLPNEQFF.

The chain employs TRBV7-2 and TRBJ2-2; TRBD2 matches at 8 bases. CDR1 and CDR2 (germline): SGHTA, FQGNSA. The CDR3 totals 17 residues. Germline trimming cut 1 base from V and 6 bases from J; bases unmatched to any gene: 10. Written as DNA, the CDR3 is TGTGCCAGCAGCTTAGGTTGGATTGGCGGGAGGTCCGGGGAGCTGTTTTTT. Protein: CASSLGWIGGRSGELFF. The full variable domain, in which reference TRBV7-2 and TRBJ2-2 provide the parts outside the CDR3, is GAGVSQSPSNKVTEKGKDVELRCDPISGHTALYWYRQSLGQGLEFLIYFQGNSAPDKSGLPSDRFSAERTGGSVSTLTIQRTQQEDSAVYLCASSLGWIGGRSGELFFGEGSRLTVL.

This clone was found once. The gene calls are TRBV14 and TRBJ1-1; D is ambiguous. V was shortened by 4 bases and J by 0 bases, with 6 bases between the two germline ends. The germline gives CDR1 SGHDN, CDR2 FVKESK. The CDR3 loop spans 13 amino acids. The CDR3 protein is CASSPGVNTEAFF. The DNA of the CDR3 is TGTGCCAGCAGCCCCGGGGTGAACACTGAAGCTTTCTTT.

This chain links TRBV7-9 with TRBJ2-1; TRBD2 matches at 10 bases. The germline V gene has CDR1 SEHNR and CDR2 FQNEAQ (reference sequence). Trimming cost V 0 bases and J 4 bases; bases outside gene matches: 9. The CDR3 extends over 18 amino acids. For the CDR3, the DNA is TGTGCCAGCAGCTTAGCGGTGAGCGGGAGGGATCCATACAATGAGCAGTTCTTC. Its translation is CASSLAVSGRDPYNEQFF.

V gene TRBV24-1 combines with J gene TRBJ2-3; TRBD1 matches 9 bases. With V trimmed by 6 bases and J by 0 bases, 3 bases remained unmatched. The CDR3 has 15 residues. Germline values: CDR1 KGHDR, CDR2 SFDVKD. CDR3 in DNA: TGTGCCACCAGTCGGGACAGGGTGAGCACAGATACGCAGTATTTT. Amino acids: CATSRDRVSTDTQYF.

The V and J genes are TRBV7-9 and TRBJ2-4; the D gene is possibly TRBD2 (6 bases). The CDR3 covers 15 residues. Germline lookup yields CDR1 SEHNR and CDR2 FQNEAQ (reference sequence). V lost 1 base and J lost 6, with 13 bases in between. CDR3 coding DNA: TGTGCCAGCAGCTTAGAAGGAGGGATTGGAAACATTCAGTACTTC. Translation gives CASSLEGGIGNIQYF.

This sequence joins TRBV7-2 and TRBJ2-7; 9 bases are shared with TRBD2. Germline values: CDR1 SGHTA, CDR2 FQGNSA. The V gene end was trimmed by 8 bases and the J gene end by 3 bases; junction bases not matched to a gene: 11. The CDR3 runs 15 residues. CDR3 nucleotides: TGTGCCAGCCATTTAGGAAGCGGGAGGCTCTACGAGCAGTACTTC. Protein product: CASHLGSGRLYEQYF.

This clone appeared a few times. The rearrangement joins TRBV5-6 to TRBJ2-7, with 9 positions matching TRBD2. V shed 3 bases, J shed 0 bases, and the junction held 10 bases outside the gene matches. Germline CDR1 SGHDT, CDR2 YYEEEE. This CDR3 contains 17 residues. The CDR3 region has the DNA TGTGCCAGCAGCTCTAGGCCTAGCGGGGCCAGCTCCTACGAGCAGTACTTC. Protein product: CASSSRPSGASSYEQYF.

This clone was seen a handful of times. The CDR3 reads CASSPYTDTQYF. The CDR3 DNA reads TGTGCCAGCAGCCCCTACACAGATACGCAGTATTTT. The genes are TRBV2 and TRBJ2-3; unclear D gene. Trimming left V 6 bases short and J 2 bases short, with 6 bases between. This CDR3 contains 12 residues. CDR1 SNHLY and CDR2 FYNNEI come from the germline V gene.

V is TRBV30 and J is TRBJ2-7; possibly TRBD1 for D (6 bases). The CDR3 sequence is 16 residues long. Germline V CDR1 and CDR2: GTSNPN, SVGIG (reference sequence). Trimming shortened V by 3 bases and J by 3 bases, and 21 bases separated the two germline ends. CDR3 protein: CAWRPPTGQFLYEQYF. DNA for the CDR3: TGTGCCTGGAGACCTCCCACAGGGCAGTTCCTCTACGAGCAGTACTTC.

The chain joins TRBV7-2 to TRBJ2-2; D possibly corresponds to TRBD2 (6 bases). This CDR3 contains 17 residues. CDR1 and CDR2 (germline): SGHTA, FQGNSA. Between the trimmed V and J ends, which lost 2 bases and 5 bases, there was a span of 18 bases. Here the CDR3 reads CASSLNFGGPETGELFF. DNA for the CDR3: TGTGCCAGCAGCTTAAATTTCGGAGGGCCGGAGACCGGGGAGCTGTTTTTT.

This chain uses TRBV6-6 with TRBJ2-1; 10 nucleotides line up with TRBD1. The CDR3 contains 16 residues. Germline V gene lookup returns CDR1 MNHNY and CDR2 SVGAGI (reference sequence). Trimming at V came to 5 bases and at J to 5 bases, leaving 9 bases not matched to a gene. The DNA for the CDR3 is TGTGCCAGCAGTCCATTGGCCGGGACAGGGGACAATGAGCAGTTCTTC. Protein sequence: CASSPLAGTGDNEQFF.

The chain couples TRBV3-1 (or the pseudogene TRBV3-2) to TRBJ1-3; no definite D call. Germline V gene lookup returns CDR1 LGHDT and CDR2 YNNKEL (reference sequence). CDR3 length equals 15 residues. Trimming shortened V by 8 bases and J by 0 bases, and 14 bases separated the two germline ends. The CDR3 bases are TGTGCCAGCCGGGGTCGGGGTCTCTCTGGAAACACCATATATTTT. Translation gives CASRGRGLSGNTIYF.

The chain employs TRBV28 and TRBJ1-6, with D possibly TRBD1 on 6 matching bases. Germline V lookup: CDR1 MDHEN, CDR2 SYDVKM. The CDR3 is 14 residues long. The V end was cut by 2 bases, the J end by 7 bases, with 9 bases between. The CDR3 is CASSLDRSNSPLHF. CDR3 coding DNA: TGTGCCAGCAGTTTAGACAGGTCGAATTCACCCCTCCACTTT.

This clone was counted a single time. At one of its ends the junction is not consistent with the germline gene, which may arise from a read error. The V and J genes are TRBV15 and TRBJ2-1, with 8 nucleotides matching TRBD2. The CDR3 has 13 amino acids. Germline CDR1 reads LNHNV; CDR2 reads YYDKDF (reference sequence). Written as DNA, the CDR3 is TGTGCCGCCAGATCGGGGGGGTACAATGAGCAGTTCTTC. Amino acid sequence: CAARSGGYNEQFF.

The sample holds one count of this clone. The CDR3 nucleotides are TGTGCCAGCAGCTCCCCGGGACTAGCGGGCTCTGGGGCCAACGTCCTGACTTTC. The encoded protein is CASSSPGLAGSGANVLTF. This chain links TRBV7-3 with TRBJ2-6; 12 bases map to TRBD2. V was pared by 4 bases and J by 0 bases, with 4 bases of the junction left unmatched. The CDR3 is 18 amino acids. Germline assignment: CDR1 SGHTA and CDR2 FQGTGA.

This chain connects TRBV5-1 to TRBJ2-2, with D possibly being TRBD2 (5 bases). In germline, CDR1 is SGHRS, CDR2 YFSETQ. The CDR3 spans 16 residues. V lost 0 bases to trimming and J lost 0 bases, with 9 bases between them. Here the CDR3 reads CASSLGAGANTGELFF. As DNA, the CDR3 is TGCGCCAGCAGCTTGGGGGCCGGGGCGAACACCGGGGAGCTGTTTTTT.

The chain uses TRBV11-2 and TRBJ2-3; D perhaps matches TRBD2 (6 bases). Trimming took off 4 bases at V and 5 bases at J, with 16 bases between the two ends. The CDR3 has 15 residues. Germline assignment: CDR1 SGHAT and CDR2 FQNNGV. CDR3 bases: TGTGCCAGCAGCTCCACGTCCCTGGGGGGAGATACGCAGTATTTT. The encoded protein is CASSSTSLGGDTQYF.

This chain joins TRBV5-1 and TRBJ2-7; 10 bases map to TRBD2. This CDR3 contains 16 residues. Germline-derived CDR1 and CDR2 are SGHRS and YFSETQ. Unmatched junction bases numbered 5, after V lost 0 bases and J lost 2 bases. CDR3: CASSLDTSGTPYEQYF. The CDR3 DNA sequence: TGCGCCAGCAGCTTGGATACTAGCGGGACCCCCTACGAGCAGTACTTC.

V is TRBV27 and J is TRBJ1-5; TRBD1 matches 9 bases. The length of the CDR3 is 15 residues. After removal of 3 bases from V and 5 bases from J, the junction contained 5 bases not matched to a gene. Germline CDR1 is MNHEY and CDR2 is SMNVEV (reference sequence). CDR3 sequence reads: CASSFGGQGYQPQHF. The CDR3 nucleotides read TGTGCCAGCAGTTTCGGGGGACAGGGCTATCAGCCCCAGCATTTT.